This entry features one T cell receptor (beta chain) sequence. Germline V gene data show CDR1 as SEHNR and CDR2 as FQNEAQ (reference sequence). CDR3 size: 15 residues. With V trimmed by 5 bases and J by 4 bases, 6 bases remained unmatched. Individuals having autoimmune disease history or systemic immunosuppression were not enrolled. Using immunoSEQ multiplex PCR, the repertoire was profiled, and TCRdb retains in-frame clones only, with some absent. Here the sample spans tens of thousands of clones, 80% to 90% being singletons. The data were obtained in a study of OX40 agonist ivuxolimab in advanced cancers.

V usage is TRBV7-9 and J usage is TRBJ2-1, with TRBD2 matching 9 bases. The sample in question was CD4+ or CD8+ T cells sorted from blood, obtained in a trial of the OX40 agonist ivuxolimab. The TCR was taken from an adult with an advanced solid tumor such as melanoma, head and neck, liver or kidney cancer. DNA for the CDR3: TGTGCCAGCAGCCGAGTAGCGGGAGAGTACAATGAGCAGTTCTTC. It yields the protein CASSRVAGEYNEQFF.